This T cell receptor (beta chain) was documented in a study of siplizumab effects on memory and regulatory T cells. Whole-study results and caveats: Roughly 75-97% of proliferating CD4+ or CD8+ clones lacked a naive or memory phenotype that could be assigned. The mapping of alloreactive clones to unstimulated subsets covered only a minor fraction of them.

TCRdb's copy holds only in-frame clones and misses some; the assay was immunoSEQ multiplex PCR. The sample lists tens of thousands of clones, roughly 89% occurring once. This CDR3 spans 14 amino acids. Germline CDR1 and CDR2: MNHEY and SMNVEV (reference sequence). V was pared by 6 bases and J by 7 bases, with 9 bases of the junction left unmatched. A word on this clone: Its antigen is still unknown.

The specimen was CD8+ T cells sorted from blood. This TCR derives from a human donor in good health. The chain recombines TRBV27 with TRBJ2-7; 10 nucleotides line up with TRBD2. CDR3 amino acids: CASRALAGVWEQYF. Written as DNA, the CDR3 is TGTGCCAGCAGGGCCCTAGCGGGAGTGTGGGAGCAGTACTTC.